The rows below give T cell receptor beta chains drawn from one sample of a study of response to subunit inactivated influenza vaccine. TCRdb re-called the RT-PCR reads through MiXCR, storing one row per CDR3 protein. The sample shows some 550,000 distinct CDR3 sequences, less than 25% of them seen only once. These same data were also listed under a study on T cells expressing NK-cell markers.

The sample was CD4+ T cells sorted from PBMCs, taken 11 to 12 days after vaccination. All receptors come from a man in his fifties or sixties who received an inactivated influenza vaccine. Both conserved end residues are part of each CDR3. The order of the fields is D gene, clone size, V gene, J gene, CDR3 DNA, CDR3 protein. D genes are given only for firm matches. Clone size is stated in some rows and not others, as once, few, many or a class when expanded.

>NA|few|TRBV9|TRBJ2-4
TGTGCCAGCAGCGTCGGGAGCACCAAAAACATTCAGTACTTC
CASSVGSTKNIQYF
>NA|NA|TRBV28|TRBJ2-1
TGTGCCAGCAGTCTAAGTCTAGTGAACAATGAGCAGTTCTTC
CASSLSLVNNEQFF
>TRBD1|NA|TRBV5-1|TRBJ2-2
TGCGCCAGCAGCTCGGGACAGCTGGACACCGGGGAGCTGTTTTTT
CASSSGQLDTGELFF
>NA|NA|TRBV6-2/TRBV6-3|TRBJ2-7
TGTGCCAGCAATCAAGTCTCCAGCGGGTGGTTCTACGAGCAGTACTTC
CASNQVSSGWFYEQYF
>TRBD1|NA|TRBV18|TRBJ2-7
TGTGCCAGCTCACCACCTGGGACAGGGCGCAGCGAGCAGTACTTC
CASSPPGTGRSEQYF
>NA|many|TRBV9|TRBJ2-1
TGTGCCAGCAGCGTGGAAGCGGTACTAATAGGGGAGCAGTTCTTC
CASSVEAVLIGEQFF
>TRBD1|NA|TRBV6-1|TRBJ2-1
TGTGCCAGCAGACAGTTCCGGGACAGGGGTCACAATGAGCAGTTCTTC
CASRQFRDRGHNEQFF
>TRBD2|NA|TRBV30|TRBJ2-4
TGTGCCTGGACCGTGGGGGGGACAAACATTCAGTACTTC
CAWTVGGTNIQYF
>NA|few|TRBV7-3|TRBJ1-1
TGTGCCAGCAGTCCCACCACAGGGTCTCAAGCTTTCTTT
CASSPTTGSQAFF
>TRBD2|few|TRBV4-1|TRBJ2-1
TGCGCCAGCAGCCTTAGCGGGGCGCACTCAAACAATGAGCAGTTCTTC
CASSLSGAHSNNEQFF
>TRBD1|few|TRBV6-5|TRBJ1-5
TGTGCCAGCAGCTACCTCCCGACAGGGATTAGCAATCAGCCCCAGCATTTT
CASSYLPTGISNQPQHF
>NA|NA|TRBV30|TRBJ2-7
TGTGCCTGGAGTTTGGGGGTCAACATCTACGAGCAGTACTTC
CAWSLGVNIYEQYF
>NA|NA|TRBV24-1|TRBJ2-6
TGTGCCACCAGTGATTTGCGGCGTCTGGGGGCAACCTCTGGGGCCAACGTCCTGACTTTC
CATSDLRRLGATSGANVLTF
>TRBD1|few|TRBV11-3|TRBJ2-2
TGTGCCAGCAGCTTAACGGGACAGGGAACCGGGGAGCTGTTTTTT
CASSLTGQGTGELFF
>NA|few|TRBV28|TRBJ2-7
TGTGCCAGCAGTTTAGCGGGAAGGTTCTACGAGCAGTACTTC
CASSLAGRFYEQYF
>NA|NA|TRBV15|TRBJ2-7
TGTGCCACCAGCAGAGAGGGGGGAGGATCCTACGAGCAGTACTTC
CATSREGGGSYEQYF
>NA|NA|TRBV15|TRBJ1-1
TGTGCCACCAGCAGAGGACCGACAGAACTGAACACTGAAGCTTTCTTT
CATSRGPTELNTEAFF
>TRBD2|NA|TRBV20-1|TRBJ2-5
TGCAGTGCTCCCATAGCGGGCCAACTTCTAGAGACCCAGTACTTC
CSAPIAGQLLETQYF
>NA|NA|TRBV18|TRBJ2-7
TGTGCCAGCTCACCACCGGGTGGCTCCTACGAGCAGTACTTC
CASSPPGGSYEQYF
>TRBD1|NA|TRBV5-1|TRBJ2-7
TGCGCCAGCAGCTCCGGGACAGGGATCGAGCAGTACTTC
CASSSGTGIEQYF
>TRBD1|few|TRBV20-1|TRBJ2-5
TGCAGTGCTCAACGGACAGGGATAGAAGAGACCCAGTACTTC
CSAQRTGIEETQYF
>NA|few|TRBV18|TRBJ1-6
TGTGCCAGCTCCGAAAGGACGGCACAAAATTCACCCCTCCACTTT
CASSERTAQNSPLHF
>NA|few|TRBV7-2|TRBJ1-2
TGTGCCAGCAGCTTAAACCAGGGGTTGAATGGCTACACCTTC
CASSLNQGLNGYTF
>TRBD1|once|TRBV20-1|TRBJ1-1
TGCAGTGCCCAAATTCGACCAGGGGGCGAGGTAACTGAAGCTTTCTTT
CSAQIRPGGEVTEAFF
>NA|NA|TRBV7-4|TRBJ1-1
TGTGCCAGCAGCTCGAGGGGTGAGGGCAGCATCACTGAAGCTTTCTTT
CASSSRGEGSITEAFF
>TRBD2|NA|TRBV5-1|TRBJ2-7
TGCGCCAGCAGCTTGGCCGGGACTAGCGGTTCCCCTTACGAGCAGTACTTC
CASSLAGTSGSPYEQYF
>NA|few|TRBV5-1|TRBJ1-2
TGCGCCAGCAGCCCCTCGGGGGACTATGGCTACACCTTC
CASSPSGDYGYTF
>NA|few|TRBV5-5|TRBJ2-5
TGTGCCAGCAGCTTGGAACAGCTCCAAGAGACCCAGTACTTC
CASSLEQLQETQYF
>NA|many|TRBV5-1|TRBJ2-3
TGCGCCAGCAGCTTGGTAGGGATCCAGACAGATACGCAGTATTTT
CASSLVGIQTDTQYF
>NA|few|TRBV5-4|TRBJ1-6
TGTGCCAGCAGCCCGGACCCCGTTAATTCACCCCTCCACTTT
CASSPDPVNSPLHF
>NA|many|TRBV12-3/TRBV12-4|TRBJ2-7
TGTGCCAGCAGCTGGACGTCCTACGAGCAGTACTTC
CASSWTSYEQYF
>NA|few|TRBV29-1|TRBJ1-5
TGCAGCGTTGAACAGGGGATCAATCAGCCCCAGCATTTT
CSVEQGINQPQHF
>TRBD2|few|TRBV11-2|TRBJ2-3
TGTGCCAGCAGCGCGGGACTAGCGGGTGCAGATACGCAGTATTTT
CASSAGLAGADTQYF
>TRBD2|NA|TRBV10-3|TRBJ2-3
TGTGCCATCAGTGATTCGTCGGGAGGGAGCACAGATACGCAGTATTTT
CAISDSSGGSTDTQYF
>NA|few|TRBV11-2|TRBJ2-1
TGTGCCAGCAGCTTAGAGGCCCTCCCCTCCTACAATGAGCAGTTCTTC
CASSLEALPSYNEQFF
>TRBD1|NA|TRBV7-2|TRBJ2-4
TGTGCCAGCAGCTTGGTTCCATGGGACAGAATAAACATTCAGTACTTC
CASSLVPWDRINIQYF
>NA|NA|TRBV20-1|TRBJ1-5
TGCAGTGCCGACGCCAGAGGGGGAGATCAGCCCCAGCATTTT
CSADARGGDQPQHF
>TRBD1|NA|TRBV12-3/TRBV12-4|TRBJ1-4
TGTGCCAGCAGTGGGACAGGGGGCACAGTAAAACTGTTTTTT
CASSGTGGTVKLFF
>NA|once|TRBV7-8|TRBJ2-3
TGTGCCAGCAGCTTAGCCTTGCGAGATACGCAGTATTTT
CASSLALRDTQYF
>NA|NA|TRBV3-1|TRBJ2-7
TGTGCCAGCAGCCGCTCGGTCCCTTCTACGGAGCAGTACTTC
CASSRSVPSTEQYF
>NA|few|TRBV11-2|TRBJ2-5
TGTGCCAGCAGCTTGTACAACCGGGAGACCCAGTACTTC
CASSLYNRETQYF
>TRBD1|NA|TRBV20-1|TRBJ1-6
TGCAGTGCTACGCCTACAGGGGAAGGGAATTCACCCCTCCACTTT
CSATPTGEGNSPLHF
>NA|few|TRBV12-3/TRBV12-4|TRBJ2-3
TGTGCCAGCAGTTGGCAGGGCGGCACAGATACGCAGTATTTT
CASSWQGGTDTQYF
>TRBD2|many|TRBV5-1|TRBJ2-3
TGCGCCAGCAGCTTGCAAGGACTAGCGGACACAGATACGCAGTATTTT
CASSLQGLADTDTQYF
>NA|NA|TRBV7-2|TRBJ2-1
TGTGCCAGCAGCTTCCCGGGAACTCGGAATGAGCAGTTCTTC
CASSFPGTRNEQFF
>NA|few|TRBV29-1|TRBJ2-1
TGCAGCGTTGGACTAGAGGAGAATGAGCAGTTCTTC
CSVGLEENEQFF
>NA|NA|TRBV7-9|TRBJ2-3
TGTGCCAGCAGCTTAGGACAGTTTCGCACAGATACGCAGTATTTT
CASSLGQFRTDTQYF
>NA|NA|TRBV7-2|TRBJ2-3
TGTGCCAGCAGCTTAGCCCCCTGGATACCTAGGGACACAGATACGCAGTATTTT
CASSLAPWIPRDTDTQYF
>NA|few|TRBV28|TRBJ2-2
TGTGCCAGCAGCCTCGGCCACATAACCGGGGAGCTGTTTTTT
CASSLGHITGELFF